Detailed here is one TCR beta chain. The data were taken from a study of cytomegalovirus exposure and HLA in healthy donors. This CDR3 spans 16 amino acids. Germline CDR1 is SGHRS and CDR2 is YFSETQ. Losses at the gene ends were 3 bases for V and 3 bases for J; bases not matched to a gene: 9. Primers: 60 Vbeta forward and 13 Jbeta reverse. The method was immunoSEQ multiplex PCR; TCRdb's version includes in-frame clones alone and lacks a portion of them. Seen here are approximately 150,000 clones, roughly 9.4% observed once, and the top ten hold around 1.9%. V gene TRBV5-1 combines with J gene TRBJ2-7; the match to TRBD1 covers 10 bases. The material sequenced was PBMCs. The sequence derives from a male donor in good health and CMV-seronegative. The CDR3 sequence is CASSWSRDRGHYEQYF. CDR3 in DNA: TGCGCCAGCAGCTGGTCCCGGGACAGGGGACACTACGAGCAGTACTTC.